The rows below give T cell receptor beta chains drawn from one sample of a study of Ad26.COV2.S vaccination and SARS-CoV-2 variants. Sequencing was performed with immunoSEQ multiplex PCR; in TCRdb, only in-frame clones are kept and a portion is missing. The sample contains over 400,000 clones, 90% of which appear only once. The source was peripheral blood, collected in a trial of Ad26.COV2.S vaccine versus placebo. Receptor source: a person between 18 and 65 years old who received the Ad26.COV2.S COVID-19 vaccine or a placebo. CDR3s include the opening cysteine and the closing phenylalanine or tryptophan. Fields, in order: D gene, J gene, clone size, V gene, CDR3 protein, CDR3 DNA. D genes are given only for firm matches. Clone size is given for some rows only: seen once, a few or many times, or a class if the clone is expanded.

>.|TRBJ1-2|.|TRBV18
CASSPLVDRLDFGYTF
TGTGCCAGCTCACCACTTGTAGACAGGCTCGATTTTGGCTACACCTTC
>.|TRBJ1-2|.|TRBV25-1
CASTPSGRMFYGYTF
TGTGCCAGCACCCCGTCGGGACGTATGTTCTATGGCTACACCTTC
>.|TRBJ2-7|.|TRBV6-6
CASLGNEQYF
TGTGCCAGCTTGGGGAACGAGCAGTACTTC
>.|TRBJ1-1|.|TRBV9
CASSVGRDMNTEAFF
TGTGCCAGCAGCGTGGGAAGGGATATGAACACTGAAGCTTTCTTT
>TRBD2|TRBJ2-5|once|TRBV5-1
CASSLLREAWETQYF
TGCGCCAGCAGCTTGCTCCGGGAGGCGTGGGAGACCCAGTACTTC
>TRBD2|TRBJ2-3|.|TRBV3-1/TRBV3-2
CASSQHPPRGAGGKDTQYF
TGTGCCAGCAGCCAACACCCCCCTCGGGGGGCGGGAGGGAAAGATACGCAGTATTTT
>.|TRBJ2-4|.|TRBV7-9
CASIEGPGDIQYF
TGTGCCAGCATCGAGGGACCCGGGGACATTCAGTACTTC
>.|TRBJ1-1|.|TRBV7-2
CASSYTLTGMAFF
TGTGCCAGCAGTTACACCCTTACAGGGATGGCTTTCTTT
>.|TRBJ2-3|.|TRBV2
CASSEGLSTDTQYF
TGTGCCAGCAGTGAAGGGTTGAGCACAGATACGCAGTATTTT
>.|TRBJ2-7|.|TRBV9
CASSVSPGAYEQYF
TGTGCCAGCAGCGTTTCTCCTGGGGCCTACGAGCAGTACTTC
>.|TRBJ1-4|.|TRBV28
CASSLVGGLWEKLFF
TGTGCCAGCAGTTTAGTGGGGGGGCTATGGGAAAAACTGTTTTTT
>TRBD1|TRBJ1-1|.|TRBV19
CASSMGQPLTEAFF
TGTGCCAGTAGTATGGGACAGCCACTCACTGAAGCTTTCTTT
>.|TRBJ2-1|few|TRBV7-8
CASSSVLQGPNNEQFF
TGTGCCAGCAGCTCCGTCCTTCAGGGGCCTAACAATGAGCAGTTCTTC
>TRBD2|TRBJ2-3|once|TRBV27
CASSRRAPGLAGGIDTQYF
TGTGCCAGCAGTAGGAGGGCCCCGGGACTAGCGGGAGGGATAGATACGCAGTATTTT
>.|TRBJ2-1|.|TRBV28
CASSLVPSYNEQFF
TGTGCCAGCAGTTTAGTTCCGTCCTACAATGAGCAGTTCTTC
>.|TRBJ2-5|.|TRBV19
CASSPDRREETQYF
TGTGCCAGTAGTCCTGACAGGAGGGAAGAGACCCAGTACTTC
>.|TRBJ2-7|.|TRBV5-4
CASSLPGIDEQYF
TGTGCCAGCAGCCTCCCGGGGATCGACGAGCAGTACTTC
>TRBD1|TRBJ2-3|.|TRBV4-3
CASSQRRTGRTDTQYF
TGCGCCAGCAGCCAAAGAAGGACAGGGCGCACAGATACGCAGTATTTT
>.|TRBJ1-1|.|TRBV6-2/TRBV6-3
CASSPLSPRKDTPNTEAFF
TGTGCCAGCAGCCCCCTATCTCCGAGAAAAGACACACCAAACACTGAAGCTTTCTTT
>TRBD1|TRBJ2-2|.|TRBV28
CASSHNRGPVVRVGELFF
TGTGCCAGCAGTCATAACAGGGGGCCGGTGGTCCGGGTCGGGGAGCTGTTTTTT
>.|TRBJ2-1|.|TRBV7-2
CASSPGWYNEQFF
TGTGCCAGCAGCCCCGGATGGTACAATGAGCAGTTCTTC
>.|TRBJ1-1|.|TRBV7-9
CASSLTARGEAFF
TGTGCCAGCAGCTTAACAGCTCGGGGTGAAGCTTTCTTT
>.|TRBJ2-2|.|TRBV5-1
CASSLAARVMYTGELFF
TGCGCCAGCAGCTTGGCGGCCAGGGTAATGTACACCGGGGAGCTGTTTTTT
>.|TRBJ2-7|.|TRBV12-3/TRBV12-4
CASSPDATYEQYF
TGTGCCAGCAGCCCGGACGCGACCTACGAGCAGTACTTC
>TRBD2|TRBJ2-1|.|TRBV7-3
CASSLLAGLNEQFF
TGTGCCAGCAGCTTGCTAGCGGGATTGAATGAGCAGTTCTTC
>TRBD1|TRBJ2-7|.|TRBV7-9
CASSLEARGHEQYF
TGTGCCAGCAGCTTAGAGGCCAGGGGGCACGAGCAGTACTTC
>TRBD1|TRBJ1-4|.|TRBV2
CASSVGGTGGEKLFF
TGTGCCAGCAGTGTCGGGGGGACAGGTGGTGAAAAACTGTTTTTT
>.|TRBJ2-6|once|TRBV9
CASSPGQSGANVLTF
TGTGCCAGCAGCCCTGGACAGTCTGGGGCCAACGTCCTGACTTTC
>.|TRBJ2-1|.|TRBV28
CASSFTGLGNEQFF
TGTGCCAGCAGTTTCACGGGGCTCGGGAATGAGCAGTTCTTC
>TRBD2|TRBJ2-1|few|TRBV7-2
CASSLRSSGTSSYNEQFF
TGTGCCAGCAGCTTAAGGTCTAGCGGGACCAGCTCCTACAATGAGCAGTTCTTC
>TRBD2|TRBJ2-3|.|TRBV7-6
CASSHRLAGGSEPDTQYF
TGTGCCAGCAGCCATAGACTAGCGGGAGGGTCAGAGCCAGATACGCAGTATTTT
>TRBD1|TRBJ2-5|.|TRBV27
CASSQDRGQRETQYF
TGTGCCAGCAGCCAGGACAGGGGGCAGCGAGAGACCCAGTACTTC
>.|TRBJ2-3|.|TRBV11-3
CASSFTDTQYF
TGTGCCAGCAGCTTCACAGATACGCAGTATTTT